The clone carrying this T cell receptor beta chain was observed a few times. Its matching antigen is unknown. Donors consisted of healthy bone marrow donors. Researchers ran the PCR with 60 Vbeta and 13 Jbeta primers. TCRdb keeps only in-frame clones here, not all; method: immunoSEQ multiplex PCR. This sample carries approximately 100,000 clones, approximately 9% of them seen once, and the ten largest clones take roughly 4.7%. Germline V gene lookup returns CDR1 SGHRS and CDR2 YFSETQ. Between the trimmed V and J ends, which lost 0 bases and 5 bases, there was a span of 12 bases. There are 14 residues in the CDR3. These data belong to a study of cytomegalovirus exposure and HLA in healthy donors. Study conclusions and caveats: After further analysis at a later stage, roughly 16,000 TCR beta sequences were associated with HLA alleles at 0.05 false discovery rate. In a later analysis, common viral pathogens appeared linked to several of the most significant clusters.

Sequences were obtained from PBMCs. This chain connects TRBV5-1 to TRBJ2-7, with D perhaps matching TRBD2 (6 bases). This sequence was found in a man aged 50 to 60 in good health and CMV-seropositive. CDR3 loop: CASSLAGSGNEQYF. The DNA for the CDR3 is TGCGCCAGCAGCTTGGCCGGGAGCGGAAACGAGCAGTACTTC.